This paragraph reports one TCR beta chain. Its antigen is not known. The data were taken from a study of cytomegalovirus exposure and HLA in healthy donors. Whole-study results and caveats: A later analysis showed TCR association rates differing by HLA locus, peaking at DRB1 and lowest at HLA-C. The authors later found HLA-associated TCR beta chains more clonally expanded than equally common others.

PCR involved 60 Vbeta and 13 Jbeta primers. Profiling relied on immunoSEQ multiplex PCR, and the TCRdb table lists in-frame clones only, not all of them. Here the sample spans around 100,000 clones, roughly 79% being singletons. Sample: PBMCs. The source of this sequence is a man between 50 and 59 years old in good health and CMV-seropositive.

This CDR3 reads CASSLYPSGQGMTNEKLFF. CDR3 nucleotides: TGCGCCAGCAGCTTGTATCCCTCGGGACAGGGGATGACTAATGAAAAACTGTTTTTT. The chain links TRBV5-1 to TRBJ1-4; 10 bases match TRBD1. Germline loops: CDR1 SGHRS, CDR2 YFSETQ. CDR3 length: 19 residues. The V and J ends lost 1 base and 2 bases, in that order; junction bases with no gene match: 11.